One sample yielded the 16 T cell receptor beta chains listed below, sequenced in a study of beta chain features in type 1 diabetes. Every isolated RNA sample was fully reverse transcribed, so sequencing captured expressed TCRB transcripts. Some clones are missing from TCRdb's copy, which holds only in-frame ones; the method was immunoSEQ multiplex PCR. The repertoire holds around 240,000 clones, with about 70% as singletons. Input material: naive CD4+ T cells from blood. The receptors originated from a man in his thirties or forties in good health.

This clone was observed a single time. The genes are TRBV13 and TRBJ2-5; possible D gene TRBD2, 5 bases. Trimming pared 7 bases from V and 4 bases from J, leaving 10 bases between. CDR3 length equals 12 residues. CDR1 and CDR2 (germline): PRHDT, FYEKMQ (reference sequence). CDR3: CASNEGGETQYF. The CDR3 nucleotides read TGTGCCAGCAACGAGGGCGGAGAGACCCAGTACTTC.

The J gene is TRBJ1-5, the V gene TRBV4-3, with D unresolved. The CDR3 length is 15 residues. Trimming shortened V by 4 bases and J by 5 bases, and 15 bases separated the two germline ends. Germline values: CDR1 LGHNA, CDR2 YSLEER. The CDR3 coding sequence is TGCGCCAGCAGCCCCCGACCTTTTTCTGATCAGCCCCAGCATTTT. Translated, it gives CASSPRPFSDQPQHF.

The gene calls are TRBV18 and TRBJ2-5; tentatively, D is TRBD2 (6 bases). This CDR3 is 14 amino acids long. Germline V gene sequence: CDR1 KGHSH, CDR2 LQKENI. The germline V and J ends were trimmed by 2 bases and 6 bases, with 13 bases remaining between them. In nucleotides, the CDR3 is TGTGCCAGCTCACCATATTCGGGGGAGAAGACCCAGTACTTC. Amino acids: CASSPYSGEKTQYF. Full variable domain (remainder filled in from reference TRBV18 and TRBJ2-5): NAGVMQNPRHLVRRRGQEARLRCSPMKGHSHVYWYRQLPEEGLKFMVYLQKENIIDESGMPKERFSAEFPKEGPSILRIQQVVRGDSAAYFCASSPYSGEKTQYFGPGTRLLVL.

V and J are TRBV30 and TRBJ1-1; maybe TRBD1 (5 bases). The germline CDR1 and CDR2 sequences are GTSNPN and SVGIG (reference sequence). This CDR3 contains 12 residues. V lost 3 bases and J 11 bases, leaving 16 bases between the germline ends. The CDR3 sequence is CAWSLPGGTAFF. The CDR3 DNA reads TGTGCCTGGAGCCTCCCCGGAGGGACGGCTTTCTTT.

This chain joins TRBV30 and TRBJ2-5; 10 nucleotides align to TRBD2. The CDR3 covers 17 residues. Trimming took 2 bases from V and 5 from J; bases not matched to a gene: 14. Per germline, CDR1 GTSNPN and CDR2 SVGIG (reference sequence). CDR3 nucleotides: TGTGCCTGGAGTCGGGAAAGGACTAGCGGTTTGAAGGAGACCCAGTACTTC. Translated, it gives CAWSRERTSGLKETQYF.

CDR3 DNA sequence: TGTGCCACCAGCAGAGGGGGAAAGCTAGGAGAGACCCAGTACTTC. Its translation is CATSRGGKLGETQYF. This rearrangement joins TRBV15 to TRBJ2-5; no clear D. V lost 1 base and J 4 bases, leaving 13 bases between the germline ends. The CDR3 consists of 15 residues. CDR1 is LNHNV, CDR2 YYDKDF, per germline (reference sequence). The full variable domain, rest sourced from reference TRBV15 and TRBJ2-5, is DAMVIQNPRYQVTQFGKPVTLSCSQTLNHNVMYWYQQKSSQAPKLLFHYYDKDFNNEADTPDNFQSRRPNTSFCFLDIRSPGLGDTAMYLCATSRGGKLGETQYFGPGTRLLVL.

The CDR3 nucleotides are TGCGCCAGCAGTCGAGGAGGGAGGGCGGCCTACGAGCAGTACTTC. Translating gives CASSRGGRAAYEQYF. The V gene is TRBV23-1, the J gene TRBJ2-7; 7 nucleotides align to TRBD2. TRBV23-1 is an open reading frame, and its role is uncertain. V shed 4 bases and J 2 bases; nucleotides not matched to a gene: 8. This CDR3 has 15 residues.

The chain links TRBV7-2 to TRBJ2-1; 12 bases are shared with TRBD2. Germline V CDR1 and CDR2: SGHTA, FQGNSA. Germline trimming cut 4 bases from V and 9 bases from J; bases unmatched to any gene: 13. The CDR3 is made up of 17 amino acids. The CDR3 region is CASSSRLLAGGPLEQFF. The DNA for the CDR3 is TGTGCCAGCAGCTCTCGATTGCTAGCGGGAGGGCCTCTTGAGCAGTTCTTC.

A few counts support this clone. V is TRBV30 and J is TRBJ1-5; D unresolved. The germline V gene encodes CDR1 GTSNPN and CDR2 SVGIG (reference sequence). This CDR3 has 15 residues. Trimming took 0 bases from V and 3 from J, leaving 12 bases between them. CDR3 nucleotides: TGTGCCTGGAGTGTAGGAACAACAAACAATCAGCCCCAGCATTTT. Encoded protein: CAWSVGTTNNQPQHF.

This clone was counted between two and nine times. The chain joins TRBV29-1 to TRBJ2-7, with D possibly called TRBD1 or TRBD2 (5 bases each). The germline CDR1 and CDR2 sequences are SQVTM and ANQGSEA. The CDR3 covers 12 residues. Trimming removed 4 bases from V and 2 bases from J, with 9 bases in between. The CDR3 loop is CSVAGDPYEQYF. CDR3 DNA sequence: TGCAGCGTTGCCGGGGACCCCTACGAGCAGTACTTC.

V gene TRBV18 combines with J gene TRBJ2-5; D gene unclear. Germline CDR1 and CDR2: KGHSH and LQKENI. V lost 3 bases and J lost 4, with 9 bases in between. The CDR3 consists of 13 residues. The CDR3 spells CASSPSHVETQYF. The CDR3 coding sequence is TGTGCCAGCTCACCTTCGCACGTAGAGACCCAGTACTTC.

J is TRBJ2-5 and V is TRBV29-1; 12 bases match TRBD1. From germline, CDR1 is SQVTM and CDR2 ANQGSEA. V was clipped by 6 bases and J by 5 bases; unmatched bases: 1. The CDR3 consists of 12 residues. Here the CDR3 DNA reads TGCAGCGTGGGACAGGGGGCGGAGACCCAGTACTTC. Protein sequence: CSVGQGAETQYF.

The V call is TRBV5-1, the J call TRBJ2-4; possibly TRBD1 for D (5 bases). V was trimmed by 4 bases and J by 0 bases, leaving 8 bases between them. Germline V lookup: CDR1 SGHRS, CDR2 YFSETQ. The CDR3 runs to 14 residues. CDR3 amino acids: CASSLQVAKNIQYF. For the CDR3, the DNA is TGCGCCAGCAGCCTACAGGTAGCCAAAAACATTCAGTACTTC.

This clone appeared a single time. This chain connects TRBV28 to TRBJ2-7, with 11 positions matching TRBD1. With V trimmed by 5 bases and J by 2 bases, 5 bases remained unmatched. CDR1 MDHEN and CDR2 SYDVKM come from the germline V gene. The CDR3 covers 15 residues. CDR3 sequence (DNA): TGTGCCAGCAGTACGCCGGGACAGGGGGCCTACGAGCAGTACTTC. Residues: CASSTPGQGAYEQYF.

The rearrangement joins TRBV30 to TRBJ1-1; D perhaps matches TRBD1 (5 bases). Germline loops: CDR1 GTSNPN, CDR2 SVGIG (reference sequence). V lost 3 bases and J 0 bases, leaving 17 bases between the germline ends. The CDR3 has 16 residues. CDR3 coding DNA: TGTGCCTGGAGATCGGCGGGGCGCCTAATGAACACTGAAGCTTTCTTT. Translating it yields CAWRSAGRLMNTEAFF.

This CDR3 reads CSVARTSQETQYF. In nucleotides, the CDR3 is TGCAGCGTTGCCAGAACTTCCCAAGAGACCCAGTACTTC. The V and J genes are TRBV29-1 and TRBJ2-5, with D hard to call. V lost 4 bases and J lost 1, with 10 bases in between. The CDR3 is 13 residues long. The germline V gene encodes CDR1 SQVTM and CDR2 ANQGSEA. Together with reference TRBV29-1 and TRBJ2-5, the CDR3 gives the full variable domain: SAVISQKPSRDICQRGTSLTIQCQVDSQVTMMFWYRQQPGQSLTLIATANQGSEATYESGFVIDKFPISRPNLTFSTLTVSNMSPEDSSIYLCSVARTSQETQYFGPGTRLLVL.